The 3 T cell receptor beta chains reported below all come from one sample, sequenced in a study of blood T cell repertoires in COVID-19. Profiling relied on immunoSEQ multiplex PCR, and the TCRdb table lists in-frame clones only, not all of them. The repertoire consists of 100,000 to 150,000 clones, with around three quarters occurring once and the leading ten covering 2% to 2.5%. The source material was peripheral blood. Receptors originate from a woman aged 70 to 79 with acute or convalescent COVID-19.

Written as DNA, the CDR3 is TGTGCCACCAGCAGGGGACAGGGAGGTGGAAACACCATATATTTT. Translated, it gives CATSRGQGGGNTIYF. The chain employs TRBV15 and TRBJ1-3, with 9 bases fitting TRBD1. The CDR3 loop spans 15 amino acids. V lost 3 bases to trimming and J lost 3 bases; unmatched junction nucleotides: 3. Germline assignment: CDR1 LNHNV and CDR2 YYDKDF (reference sequence).

The gene calls are TRBV29-1 and TRBJ1-1, with 8 bases fitting TRBD1. V gave up 6 bases and J gave up 0 bases; unmatched junction bases: 3. Germline CDR1 reads SQVTM; CDR2 reads ANQGSEA. The CDR3 sequence is 13 residues long. The CDR3 region has the DNA TGCAGCGTCTTACAGGGGGTGAACACTGAAGCTTTCTTT. Protein sequence: CSVLQGVNTEAFF.

This clone has more than one count but fewer than ten. The chain has TRBV5-1 and TRBJ1-1, with 12 bases identical to TRBD1. Losses at the gene ends were 4 bases for V and 5 bases for J; bases not matched to a gene: 6. The CDR3 runs to 15 residues. The germline gives CDR1 SGHRS, CDR2 YFSETQ. The CDR3 spells CASSPGQGAKTEAFF. The CDR3 nucleotides are TGCGCCAGCAGCCCGGGACAGGGGGCGAAGACTGAAGCTTTCTTT.